Presented here are 7 T cell receptor beta chains from one specimen sequenced in a study of spatial heterogeneity in lung cancer. General study results and limits: Counts of expanded intratumoral alpha and beta TCRs tracked tumor mutation counts.

Their recognized antigens are unknown. Indicated time point: sample taken at primary tumor resection. TCRdb independently ran MiXCR on the 5' RACE reads; one entry per CDR3 protein. This sample carries roughly 800 distinct CDR3 sequences, approximately 15% of them seen once, and the ten largest clones take around 57%. The sequences come from lung tumor tissue, collected at surgery. The source of these receptors is a male donor with early-stage non-small cell lung cancer.

This rearrangement joins TRBV29-1 to TRBJ2-1; the match to TRBD2 covers 10 bases. V dropped 4 bases and J dropped 7; count of bases not matched to a gene: 7. In germline, CDR1 is SQVTM, CDR2 ANQGSEA. This CDR3 comprises 14 residues. CDR3 coding DNA: TGCAGCGTTGGTAGCGGGGGGATGAGGAATGAGCAGTTCTTC. This codes for CSVGSGGMRNEQFF.

The V and J genes are TRBV23-1 and TRBJ2-7; D is undetermined. TRBV23-1 is an ORF, with its function uncertain. Between the trimmed V and J ends, which lost 1 base and 8 bases, there was a span of 9 bases. This CDR3 has 12 amino acids. CDR3 bases: TGCGCCAGCAGTCAATTTATCCCCCAGCAGTACTTC. Residues: CASSQFIPQQYF.

V gene TRBV18 combines with J gene TRBJ1-4; D not certain. The CDR3 sequence is 14 residues long. Trimming took off 2 bases at V and 4 bases at J, with 8 bases between the two ends. Germline V gives CDR1 KGHSH, CDR2 LQKENI. The CDR3: CASSPGQDNEKLFF. The CDR3 DNA follows: TGTGCCAGCTCACCAGGGCAGGATAATGAAAAACTGTTTTTT.

The chain is built from TRBV28 and TRBJ1-5; D not certain. The V gene's germline CDR1 is MDHEN and CDR2 SYDVKM. The V end lost 7 bases, the J end lost 4 bases, and 11 bases lay between the germline ends. The CDR3 is 13 amino acids. The CDR3: CASKLSGNQPQHF. CDR3 sequence (DNA): TGTGCCAGCAAGTTATCGGGGAATCAGCCCCAGCATTTT.

By its share, this clonotype is medium-sized. The CDR3 loop reads CASSHSGRTDTQYF. The CDR3 nucleotides read TGTGCCAGCAGCCACAGCGGGAGGACAGATACGCAGTATTTT. The V call is TRBV2, the J call TRBJ2-3, with TRBD2 matching over 9 bases. This CDR3 is built from 14 residues. The V and J ends lost 6 bases and 3 bases, in that order; junction bases with no gene match: 4. Per germline, CDR1 SNHLY and CDR2 FYNNEI.

CDR3 DNA: TGTGCCTCTAACTATGGCTACACCTTC. Its protein is CASNYGYTF. The V gene is TRBV30, the J gene TRBJ1-2; D is unclear. V lost 7 bases and J 0 bases, leaving 0 bases between the germline ends. CDR3 size: 9 residues. CDR1 GTSNPN and CDR2 SVGIG come from the germline V gene (reference sequence).

This clonotype was counted only a few times. The V and J genes are TRBV6-1 and TRBJ2-1; D is unresolved. The CDR3 loop spans 11 amino acids. The germline V and J ends were trimmed by 2 bases and 6 bases, with 2 bases remaining between them. Germline V gene data show CDR1 as MNHNS and CDR2 as SASEGT. The CDR3 protein is CASSEFNEQFF. The CDR3 DNA follows: TGTGCCAGCAGTGAATTCAATGAGCAGTTCTTC.